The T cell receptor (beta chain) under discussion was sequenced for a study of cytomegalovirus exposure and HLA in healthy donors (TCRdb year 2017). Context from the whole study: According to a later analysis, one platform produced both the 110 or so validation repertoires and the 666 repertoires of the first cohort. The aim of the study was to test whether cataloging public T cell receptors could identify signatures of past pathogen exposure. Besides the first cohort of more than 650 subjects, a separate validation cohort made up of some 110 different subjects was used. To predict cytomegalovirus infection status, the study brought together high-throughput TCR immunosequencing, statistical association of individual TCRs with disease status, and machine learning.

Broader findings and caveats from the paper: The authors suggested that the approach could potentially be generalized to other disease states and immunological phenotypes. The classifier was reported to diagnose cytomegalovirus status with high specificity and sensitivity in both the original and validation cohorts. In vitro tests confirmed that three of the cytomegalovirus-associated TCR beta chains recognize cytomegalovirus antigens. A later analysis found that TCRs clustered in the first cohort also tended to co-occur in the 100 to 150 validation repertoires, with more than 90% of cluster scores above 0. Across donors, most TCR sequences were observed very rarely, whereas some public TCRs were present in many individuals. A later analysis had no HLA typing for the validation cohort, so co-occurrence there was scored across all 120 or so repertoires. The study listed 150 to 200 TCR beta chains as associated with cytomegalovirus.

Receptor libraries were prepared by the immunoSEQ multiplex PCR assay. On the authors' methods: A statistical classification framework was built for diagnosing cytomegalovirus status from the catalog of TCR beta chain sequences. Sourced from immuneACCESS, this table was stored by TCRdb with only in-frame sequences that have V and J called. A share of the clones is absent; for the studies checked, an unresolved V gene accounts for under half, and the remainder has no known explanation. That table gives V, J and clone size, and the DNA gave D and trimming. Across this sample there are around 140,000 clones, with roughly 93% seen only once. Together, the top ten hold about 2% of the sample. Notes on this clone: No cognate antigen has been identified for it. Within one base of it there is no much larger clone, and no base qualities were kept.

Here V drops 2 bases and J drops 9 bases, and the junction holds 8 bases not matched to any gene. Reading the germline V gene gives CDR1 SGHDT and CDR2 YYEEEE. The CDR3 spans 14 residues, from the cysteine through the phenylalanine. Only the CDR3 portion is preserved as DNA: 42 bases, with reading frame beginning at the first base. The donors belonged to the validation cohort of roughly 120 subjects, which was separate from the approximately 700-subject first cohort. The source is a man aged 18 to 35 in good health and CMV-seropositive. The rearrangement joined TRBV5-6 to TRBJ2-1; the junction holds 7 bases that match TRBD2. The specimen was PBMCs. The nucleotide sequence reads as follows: TGTGCCAGCAGCTTCGGACTAGATGCGGCTGAGCAGTTCTTC. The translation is CASSFGLDAAEQFF.